Below, one TCR beta chain is given with its context. This entry is derived from a study of T-cell reconstitution after alpha-beta-depleted transplantation in children. After removal of 2 bases from V and 0 bases from J, the junction contained 7 bases not matched to a gene. The V gene's germline CDR1 is DFQATT and CDR2 SNEGSKA (reference sequence). The CDR3 runs to 16 residues. Molecular barcoding with unique molecular identifiers was used for the TCRbeta library. MiXCR, run by TCRdb on the PCR reads, gives a single entry per CDR3 protein. Of 700,000 to 850,000 distinct CDR3 sequences in the sample, 15% to 20% were seen once.

Sequenced here: PBMCs, mostly from graft donor cells, sampled 360 days after TCRalphabeta/CD19-depleted stem cell transplant. The rearrangement uses TRBV20-1 and TRBJ2-3; TRBD2 matches 8 bases. This sequence originates from a male patient under 18 who had a stem cell transplant for acute lymphoblastic leukemia, so the T cells may come from the graft donor. CDR3 residues: CSARYLAGSSTDTQYF. In DNA, the CDR3 is TGCAGTGCTAGATATTTAGCGGGATCTAGCACAGATACGCAGTATTTT.